Below, one T cell receptor (beta chain) is given with its context. The target antigen is unknown. CDR1 is SGHRS and CDR2 is YFSETQ in the germline V gene. Trimming stripped 0 bases from V and 7 bases from J, with 13 bases between. This CDR3 region has 15 residues. This record belongs to a study of cytomegalovirus exposure and HLA in healthy donors. Study-wide findings and caveats: Association of a missense DCLRE1C variant with TCR beta V- and J-gene trimming was reported in a later analysis. Per a later analysis, fewer than 20,000 TCR beta sequences showed association with HLA alleles at 0.05 false discovery rate. Researchers reported from a later analysis that most CMV-associated TCR beta chains appeared HLA-restricted. In a later analysis, HLA-associated beta chains showed higher expansion and lower generation probabilities than comparable chains.

This PCR relied on a set of 60 Vbeta primers and 13 Jbeta primers. TCRdb's copy holds only in-frame clones and misses some; the assay was immunoSEQ multiplex PCR. The sample carries roughly 150,000 clones, approximately 70% recorded once. This chain uses TRBV5-1 with TRBJ2-2, with D possibly TRBD1 on 7 matching bases. The source of this sequence is a woman aged 18-35 years in good health and CMV-seropositive. Sequenced material: PBMCs. For the CDR3, the DNA is TGCGCCAGCAGCTTGGGCGGAGGGGGCGGCGGGGAGCTGTTTTTT. It is translated as CASSLGGGGGGELFF.